The rows below give T cell receptor beta chains drawn from one sample of a study of T-cell memory formation after mild COVID-19. TCRdb re-analysed the 5' RACE reads in MiXCR, keeping a single row per CDR3 protein. Of about 540,000 distinct CDR3 sequences listed, approximately 20% are singletons. The sample taken for sequencing was PBMCs or a T cell subset sorted from them (not recorded which). These receptors were collected from an adult woman who had mild COVID-19 (a few samples of this study predate the infection). Cell type and time point are not known. The CDR3 runs from the conserved cysteine through the conserved F or W. A D gene is named only where the DNA matches it firmly. Part of the rows lack a size; the others show once, few, many or a class for expanded clones.

>-|TRBJ2-1|-|TRBV7-8
CASSALDAYFF
TGTGCCAGCAGTGCCCTAGACGCCTATTTCTTC
>-|TRBJ2-7|-|TRBV4-1
CASSPLGSDEQYF
TGCGCCAGCAGCCCCCTCGGTTCGGACGAGCAGTACTTC
>-|TRBJ2-1|few|TRBV10-2
CASSEETGEQFF
TGCGCCAGCAGTGAGGAGACCGGGGAGCAGTTCTTC
>TRBD1|TRBJ2-5|few|TRBV5-1
CASSRGTGVQETQYF
TGCGCCAGCAGCCGCGGGACAGGGGTTCAAGAGACCCAGTACTTC
>TRBD2|TRBJ2-1|-|TRBV2
CASSAPGGRTSRYNEQFF
TGTGCCAGCAGTGCCCCCGGAGGACGGACTAGCAGATACAATGAGCAGTTCTTC
>-|TRBJ2-2|-|TRBV7-9
CASSLAWPGELFF
TGTGCCAGCAGCTTAGCGTGGCCCGGGGAGCTGTTTTTT
>-|TRBJ1-3|few|TRBV20-1
CSAKGPGNTIYF
TGCAGTGCTAAAGGGCCGGGAAACACCATATATTTT
>TRBD1|TRBJ1-1|-|TRBV6-1
CASSEMTGMFTEAFF
TGTGCCAGCAGTGAAATGACAGGGATGTTCACTGAAGCTTTCTTT
>-|TRBJ2-3|many|TRBV5-4
CASSFSGLGQYF
TGTGCCAGCAGCTTCTCGGGGTTGGGGCAGTATTTT
>TRBD1|TRBJ2-5|few|TRBV20-1
CSASLRTGQETQYF
TGCAGTGCTAGTCTTCGGACAGGGCAAGAGACCCAGTACTTC
>-|TRBJ2-1|many|TRBV7-9
CASSRRHRTSLGFF
TGTGCCAGCAGCCGCAGACATAGGACTTCACTCGGGTTCTTC
>-|TRBJ1-1|-|TRBV3-1
CASSQDTAFLNTEAFF
TGTGCCAGCAGCCAAGATACGGCATTCCTGAACACTGAAGCTTTCTTT
>-|TRBJ2-7|-|TRBV6-5
CASSSLRAVSYEQYF
TGTGCCAGCAGTTCCCTGCGGGCTGTCTCCTACGAGCAGTACTTC
>-|TRBJ2-5|few|TRBV6-6
CASRRTGTQQETQYF
TGTGCCAGCAGAAGGACCGGGACACAACAAGAGACCCAGTACTTC
>TRBD1|TRBJ2-1|-|TRBV7-6
CASSLALAGGRYNEQFF
TGTGCCAGCAGCTTAGCGTTGGCAGGGGGCCGCTACAATGAGCAGTTCTTC
>TRBD1|TRBJ1-1|-|TRBV4-1
CASSHRDRATEAFF
TGCGCCAGCAGCCATAGGGACAGGGCCACTGAAGCTTTCTTT
>TRBD1|TRBJ2-5|few|TRBV7-2
CASSADRGLVTQYF
TGTGCCAGCAGCGCCGACAGGGGGCTTGTGACCCAGTACTTC
>-|TRBJ2-7|-|TRBV7-2
CASSFLGLDYEQYF
TGTGCCAGCAGCTTCTTGGGGCTAGACTACGAGCAGTACTTC
>-|TRBJ1-6|few|TRBV7-9
CASSLGPENSPLHF
TGTGCCAGCAGCTTGGGTCCTGAAAATTCACCCCTCCACTTT
>-|TRBJ1-2|few|TRBV6-5
CASSSGTTNYGYTF
TGTGCCAGCAGTTCCGGGACAACTAACTATGGCTACACCTTC
>-|TRBJ2-7|few|TRBV3-1
CASSQDPAYAQYF
TGTGCCAGCAGCCAAGATCCGGCGTACGCTCAGTACTTC
>TRBD1|TRBJ1-4|-|TRBV4-1
CASSWTRGLDEKLFF
TGCGCCAGCAGCTGGACGAGGGGGCTTGATGAAAAACTGTTTTTT
>-|TRBJ1-5|few|TRBV3-1
CASSQDSPYSNQPQHF
TGTGCCAGCAGCCAAGATAGCCCTTATAGCAATCAGCCCCAGCATTTT
>-|TRBJ1-1|many|TRBV20-1
CSASPGAALNTEAFF
TGCAGTGCTAGCCCCGGGGCAGCGTTGAACACTGAAGCTTTCTTT
>TRBD1|TRBJ2-4|-|TRBV20-1
CSATGQGTKNIQYF
TGCAGTGCTACGGGACAGGGGACCAAAAACATTCAGTACTTC
>-|TRBJ2-1|-|TRBV18
CASSPLDGYNEQFF
TGTGCCAGCTCACCTCTCGACGGGTACAATGAGCAGTTCTTC
>-|TRBJ1-1|-|TRBV3-1
CASRLTGSEAFF
TGTGCCAGCAGGCTAACAGGGTCTGAAGCTTTCTTT
>TRBD1|TRBJ1-1|-|TRBV11-2
CASSEPGQFLTEAFF
TGTGCCAGCAGCGAGCCGGGACAGTTTCTCACTGAAGCTTTCTTT
>-|TRBJ1-3|few|TRBV9
CASSPFRALSGNTIYF
TGTGCCAGCAGCCCTTTCCGGGCTCTCTCTGGAAACACCATATATTTT
>-|TRBJ1-2|-|TRBV27
CASSSLYQTGNHGYTF
TGTGCCAGCAGTTCCCTTTACCAGACGGGGAATCATGGCTACACCTTC
>TRBD2|TRBJ2-7|-|TRBV5-1
CASSWGPAGGSGEQYF
TGCGCCAGCAGCTGGGGCCCAGCGGGGGGAAGTGGCGAGCAGTACTTC
>-|TRBJ2-2|-|TRBV20-1
CSASYRDTGELFF
TGCAGTGCTAGTTACAGGGACACCGGGGAGCTGTTTTTT
>-|TRBJ2-3|many|TRBV7-3
CASSLGVRTDTQYF
TGTGCCAGCAGCTTAGGGGTCCGCACAGATACGCAGTATTTT
>TRBD2|TRBJ2-3|few|TRBV12-3/TRBV12-4
CASSSTLRASGDTQYF
TGTGCCAGCAGTTCCACTCTCAGGGCTAGCGGCGATACGCAGTATTTT
>-|TRBJ1-2|many|TRBV29-1
CSVFGTIKGYTF
TGCAGCGTTTTTGGAACGATTAAGGGCTACACCTTC
>TRBD2|TRBJ2-7|few|TRBV7-9
CASSSKRLAGGFSFYEQYF
TGTGCCAGCAGCTCAAAGAGACTAGCGGGAGGCTTCTCATTCTACGAGCAGTACTTC
>TRBD2|TRBJ2-3|-|TRBV27
CASKTSGGTDTQYF
TGTGCCAGCAAGACTAGCGGGGGCACAGATACGCAGTATTTT
>-|TRBJ2-2|-|TRBV9
CASSVVIGELFF
TGTGCCAGCAGCGTAGTGATCGGGGAGCTGTTTTTT
>-|TRBJ1-1|few|TRBV12-3/TRBV12-4
CASRFRGKITEAFF
TGTGCCAGCAGATTCAGGGGTAAGATCACTGAAGCTTTCTTT
>-|TRBJ2-7|few|TRBV12-3/TRBV12-4
CASSSRPTDSRSYEQYF
TGTGCCAGCAGCTCTAGGCCAACGGACTCCCGCTCCTACGAGCAGTACTTC
>-|TRBJ2-1|many|TRBV4-2
CASSQERTIHLDEQFF
TGTGCCAGCAGCCAAGAGAGAACTATTCATCTCGATGAGCAGTTCTTC
>TRBD2|TRBJ2-1|-|TRBV7-2
CASSLGGVAGGAREQFF
TGTGCCAGCAGCTTAGGGGGAGTAGCGGGAGGCGCAAGAGAGCAGTTCTTC
>-|TRBJ1-1|-|TRBV24-1
CATSERGNTEAFF
TGTGCCACCAGTGAGCGGGGGAACACTGAAGCTTTCTTT
>-|TRBJ2-3|-|TRBV7-9
CASSLFGSRGLRTGIDTQYF
TGTGCCAGCAGCTTATTCGGTTCCCGGGGACTCCGCACCGGAATAGATACGCAGTATTTT
>-|TRBJ2-1|few|TRBV7-2
CASRQAARNEQFF
TGTGCCAGCAGGCAAGCAGCACGCAATGAGCAGTTCTTC